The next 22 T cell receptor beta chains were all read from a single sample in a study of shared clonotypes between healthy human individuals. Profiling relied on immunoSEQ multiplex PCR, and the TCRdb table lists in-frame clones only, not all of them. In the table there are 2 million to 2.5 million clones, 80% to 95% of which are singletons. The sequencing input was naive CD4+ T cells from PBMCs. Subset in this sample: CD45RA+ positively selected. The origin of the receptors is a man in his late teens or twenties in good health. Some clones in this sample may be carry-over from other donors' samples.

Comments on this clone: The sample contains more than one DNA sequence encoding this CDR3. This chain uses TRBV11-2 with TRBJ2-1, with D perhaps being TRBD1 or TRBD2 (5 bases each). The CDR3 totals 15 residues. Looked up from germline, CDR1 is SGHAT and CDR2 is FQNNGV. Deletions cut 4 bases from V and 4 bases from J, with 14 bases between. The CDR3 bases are TGTGCCAGCAGCTCAGGACGGGGCAGTTACAATGAGCAGTTCTTC. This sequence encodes CASSSGRGSYNEQFF. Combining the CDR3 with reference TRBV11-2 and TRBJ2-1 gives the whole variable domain EAGVAQSPRYKIIEKRQSVAFWCNPISGHATLYWYQQILGQGPKLLIQFQNNGVVDDSQLPKDRFSAERLKGVDSTLKIQPAKLEDSAVYLCASSSGRGSYNEQFFGPGTRLTVL.

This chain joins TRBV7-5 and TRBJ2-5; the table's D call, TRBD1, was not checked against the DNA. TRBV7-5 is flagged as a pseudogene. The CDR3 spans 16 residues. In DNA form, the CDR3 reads TGTGTCAGAAGCACCAACAGGGGAAATTCTCAAGAGACCCAGTACTTC. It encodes CVRSTNRGNSQETQYF.

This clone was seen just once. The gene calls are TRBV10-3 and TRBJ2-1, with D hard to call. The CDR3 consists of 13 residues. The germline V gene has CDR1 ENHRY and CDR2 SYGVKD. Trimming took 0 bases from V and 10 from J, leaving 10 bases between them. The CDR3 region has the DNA TGTGCCATCAGTGAGTCGATGCCTACCGAGCAGTTCTTC. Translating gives CAISESMPTEQFF.

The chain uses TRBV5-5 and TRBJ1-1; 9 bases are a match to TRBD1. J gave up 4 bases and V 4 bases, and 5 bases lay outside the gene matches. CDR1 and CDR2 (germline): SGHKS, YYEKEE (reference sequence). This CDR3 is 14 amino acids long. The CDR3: CASSAGTGPTEAFF. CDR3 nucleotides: TGTGCCAGCAGCGCCGGGACAGGGCCCACTGAAGCTTTCTTT. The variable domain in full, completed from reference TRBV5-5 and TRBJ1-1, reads DAGVTQSPTHLIKTRGQQVTLRCSPISGHKSVSWYQQVLGQGPQFIFQYYEKEERGRGNFPDRFSARQFPNYSSELNVNALLLGDSALYLCASSAGTGPTEAFFGQGTRLTVV.

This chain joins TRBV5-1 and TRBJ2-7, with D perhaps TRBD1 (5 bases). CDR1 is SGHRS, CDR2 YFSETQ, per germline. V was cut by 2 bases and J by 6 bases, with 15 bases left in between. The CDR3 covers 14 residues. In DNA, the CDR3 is TGCGCCAGCAGCTTCGATGGGGCGCGTCGCGAGCAGTACTTC. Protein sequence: CASSFDGARREQYF.

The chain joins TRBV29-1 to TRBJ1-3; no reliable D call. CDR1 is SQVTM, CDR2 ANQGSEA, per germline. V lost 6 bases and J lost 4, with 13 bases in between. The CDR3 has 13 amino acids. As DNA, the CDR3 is TGCAGCGTGGCTTTATTGGGCGGAAACACCATATATTTT. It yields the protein CSVALLGGNTIYF.

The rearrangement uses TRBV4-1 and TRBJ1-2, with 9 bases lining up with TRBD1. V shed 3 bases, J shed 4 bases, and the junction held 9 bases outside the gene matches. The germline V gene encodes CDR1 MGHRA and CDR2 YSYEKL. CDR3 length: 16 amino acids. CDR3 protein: CASSQGTGSQFYGYTF. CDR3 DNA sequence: TGCGCCAGCAGCCAGGGGACAGGGTCACAATTCTATGGCTACACCTTC.

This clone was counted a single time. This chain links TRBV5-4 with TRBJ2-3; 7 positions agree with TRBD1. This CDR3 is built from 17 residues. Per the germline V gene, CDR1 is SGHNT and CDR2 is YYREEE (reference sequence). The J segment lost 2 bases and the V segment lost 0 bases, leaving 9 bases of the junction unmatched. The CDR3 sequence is CASSLAKTGTFTDTQYF. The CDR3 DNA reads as TGTGCCAGCAGCTTGGCCAAGACAGGGACCTTCACAGATACGCAGTATTTT.

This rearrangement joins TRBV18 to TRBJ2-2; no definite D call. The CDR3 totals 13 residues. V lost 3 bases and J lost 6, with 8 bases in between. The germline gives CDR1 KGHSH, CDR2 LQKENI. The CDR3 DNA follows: TGTGCCAGCTCACCCCTAAGGGCCGGGGAGCTGTTTTTT. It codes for CASSPLRAGELFF.

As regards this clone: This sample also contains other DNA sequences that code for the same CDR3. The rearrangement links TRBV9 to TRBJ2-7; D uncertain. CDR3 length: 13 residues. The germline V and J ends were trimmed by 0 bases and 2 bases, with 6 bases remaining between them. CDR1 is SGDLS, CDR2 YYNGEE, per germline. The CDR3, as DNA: TGTGCCAGCAGCGTAGGGGCCGCCTACGAGCAGTACTTC. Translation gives CASSVGAAYEQYF.

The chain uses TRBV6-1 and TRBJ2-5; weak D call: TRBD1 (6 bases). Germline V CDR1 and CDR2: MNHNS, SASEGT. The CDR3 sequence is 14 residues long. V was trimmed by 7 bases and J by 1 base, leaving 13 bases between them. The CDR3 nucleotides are TGTGCCAGCACCCAGGGGACCACCCAAGAGACCCAGTACTTC. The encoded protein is CASTQGTTQETQYF.

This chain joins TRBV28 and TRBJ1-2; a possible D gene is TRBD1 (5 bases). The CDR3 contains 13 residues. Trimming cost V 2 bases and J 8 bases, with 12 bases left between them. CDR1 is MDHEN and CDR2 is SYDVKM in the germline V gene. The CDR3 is CASSLGGTRGYTF. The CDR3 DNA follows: TGTGCCAGCAGTTTAGGCGGGACCAGGGGCTACACCTTC.

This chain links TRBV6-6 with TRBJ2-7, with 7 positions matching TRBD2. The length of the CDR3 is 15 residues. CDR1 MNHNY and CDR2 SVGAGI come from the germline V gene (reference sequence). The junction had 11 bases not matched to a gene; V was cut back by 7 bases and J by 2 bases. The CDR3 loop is CASTSRLALTYEQYF. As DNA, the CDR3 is TGTGCCAGCACTTCGAGACTAGCTCTGACCTACGAGCAGTACTTC.

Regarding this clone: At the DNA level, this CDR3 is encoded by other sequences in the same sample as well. CDR3 nucleotide sequence: TGTGCCAGCAGCTTGGCTGGGGGGTCCTACGAGCAGTACTTC. It is translated as CASSLAGGSYEQYF. The chain carries TRBV7-9 and TRBJ2-7, with D possibly matching TRBD2 (6 bases). From germline, CDR1 is SEHNR and CDR2 FQNEAQ (reference sequence). The V and J ends lost 3 bases and 1 base respectively, with 10 bases between them. CDR3 length: 14 residues.

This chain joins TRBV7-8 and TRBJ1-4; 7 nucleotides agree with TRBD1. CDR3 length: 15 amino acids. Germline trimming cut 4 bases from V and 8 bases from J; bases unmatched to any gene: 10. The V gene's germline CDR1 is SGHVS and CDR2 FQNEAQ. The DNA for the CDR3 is TGTGCCAGCAGCTCCTACAGGGGAAACAGGGAAAAACTGTTTTTT. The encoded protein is CASSSYRGNREKLFF. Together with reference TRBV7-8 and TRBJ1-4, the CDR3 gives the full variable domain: GAGVSQSPRYKVAKRGQDVALRCDPISGHVSLFWYQQALGQGPEFLTYFQNEAQLDKSGLPSDRFFAERPEGSVSTLKIQRTQQEDSAVYLCASSSYRGNREKLFFGSGTQLSVL.

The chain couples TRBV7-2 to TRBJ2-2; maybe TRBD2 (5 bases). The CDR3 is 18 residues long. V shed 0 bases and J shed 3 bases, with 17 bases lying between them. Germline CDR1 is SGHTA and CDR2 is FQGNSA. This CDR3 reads CASSLAPPAVDDTGELFF. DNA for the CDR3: TGTGCCAGCAGCTTAGCCCCGCCAGCGGTAGATGACACCGGGGAGCTGTTTTTT.

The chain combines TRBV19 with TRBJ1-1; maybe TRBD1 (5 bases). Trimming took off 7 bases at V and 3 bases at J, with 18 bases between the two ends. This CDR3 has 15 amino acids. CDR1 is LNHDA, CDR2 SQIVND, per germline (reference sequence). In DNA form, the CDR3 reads TGTGCCAGTAAGAGCAGGGAGGCTGTGGACACTGAAGCTTTCTTT. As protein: CASKSREAVDTEAFF.

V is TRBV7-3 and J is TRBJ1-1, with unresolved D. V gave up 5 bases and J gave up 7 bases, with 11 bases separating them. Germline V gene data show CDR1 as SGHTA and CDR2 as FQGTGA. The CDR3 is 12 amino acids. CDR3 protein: CASSRRPLEAFF. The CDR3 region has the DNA TGTGCCAGCAGCCGCCGTCCCCTTGAAGCTTTCTTT.

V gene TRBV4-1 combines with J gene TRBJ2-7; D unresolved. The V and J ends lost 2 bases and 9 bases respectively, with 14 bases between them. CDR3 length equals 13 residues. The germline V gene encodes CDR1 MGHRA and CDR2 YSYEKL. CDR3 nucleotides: TGCGCCAGCAGCCAACCCAACGACGACGGGCAGTACTTC. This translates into CASSQPNDDGQYF.

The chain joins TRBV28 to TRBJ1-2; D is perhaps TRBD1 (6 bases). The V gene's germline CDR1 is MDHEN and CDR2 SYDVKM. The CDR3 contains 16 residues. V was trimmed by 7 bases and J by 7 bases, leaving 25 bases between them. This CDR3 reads CASTSGGAGYEVGYTF. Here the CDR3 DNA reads TGTGCCAGCACCTCTGGGGGGGCGGGGTATGAGGTTGGCTACACCTTC.

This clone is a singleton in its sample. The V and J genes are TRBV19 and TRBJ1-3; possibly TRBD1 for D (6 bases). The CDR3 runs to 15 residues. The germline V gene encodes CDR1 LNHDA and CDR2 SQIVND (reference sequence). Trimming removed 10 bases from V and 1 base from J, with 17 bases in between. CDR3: CATQDSTFSGNTIYF. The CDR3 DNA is TGTGCCACCCAGGACAGCACCTTTTCTGGAAACACCATATATTTT. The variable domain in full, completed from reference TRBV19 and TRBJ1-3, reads DGGITQSPKYLFRKEGQNVTLSCEQNLNHDAMYWYRQDPGQGLRLIYYSQIVNDFQKGDIAEGYSVSREKKESFPLTVTSAQKNPTAFYLCATQDSTFSGNTIYFGEGSWLTVV.

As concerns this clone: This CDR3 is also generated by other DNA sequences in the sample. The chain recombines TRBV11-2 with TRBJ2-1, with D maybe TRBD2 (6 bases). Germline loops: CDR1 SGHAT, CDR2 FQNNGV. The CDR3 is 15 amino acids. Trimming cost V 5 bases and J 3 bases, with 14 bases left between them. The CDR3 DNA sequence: TGTGCCAGCAGCCTGGAGGGCAGGAGCTACAATGAGCAGTTCTTC. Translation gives CASSLEGRSYNEQFF. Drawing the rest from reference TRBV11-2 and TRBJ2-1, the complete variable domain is EAGVAQSPRYKIIEKRQSVAFWCNPISGHATLYWYQQILGQGPKLLIQFQNNGVVDDSQLPKDRFSAERLKGVDSTLKIQPAKLEDSAVYLCASSLEGRSYNEQFFGPGTRLTVL.